Listed below are T cell receptor beta chains from one sample, sequenced in a study of CD8+ T cells in alopecia areata. Libraries were prepared by immunoSEQ multiplex PCR; TCRdb keeps only in-frame clonotypes and omits some of them. This table has approximately 150,000 clones, 45% to 60% appearing once. Input material: CD4+ T cells sorted from blood. These receptors were taken from a human donor in good health. Each CDR3 is given with its conserved first and last residue. Each record gives: V gene, CDR3 protein.

v_gene: TRBV30; CDR3aa: CAWSSRGQPNTEAFF
v_gene: TRBV18; CDR3aa: CASSPPIWTMTYNEQFF
v_gene: TRBV28; CDR3aa: CASSSPGNANYGYTF
v_gene: TRBV7-2; CDR3aa: CASGRGSGNTIYF
v_gene: TRBV9; CDR3aa: CASSVGTWPIDTGELFF
v_gene: TRBV29-1; CDR3aa: CSVGGETDTQYF
v_gene: TRBV2; CDR3aa: CASSVRENYQPQHF
v_gene: TRBV29-1; CDR3aa: CSVEKGLNTEAFF
v_gene: TRBV30; CDR3aa: CGARAQTYAPQYF
v_gene: TRBV2; CDR3aa: CASTGTSGRGEQFF
v_gene: TRBV30; CDR3aa: CAWSVRIGSGNTIYF
v_gene: TRBV30; CDR3aa: CAWTRTSGRTEQFF
v_gene: TRBV28; CDR3aa: CAAQRETYEQYF
v_gene: TRBV28; CDR3aa: CASSSETYEQYF
v_gene: TRBV29-1; CDR3aa: CSVDNNNEQFF